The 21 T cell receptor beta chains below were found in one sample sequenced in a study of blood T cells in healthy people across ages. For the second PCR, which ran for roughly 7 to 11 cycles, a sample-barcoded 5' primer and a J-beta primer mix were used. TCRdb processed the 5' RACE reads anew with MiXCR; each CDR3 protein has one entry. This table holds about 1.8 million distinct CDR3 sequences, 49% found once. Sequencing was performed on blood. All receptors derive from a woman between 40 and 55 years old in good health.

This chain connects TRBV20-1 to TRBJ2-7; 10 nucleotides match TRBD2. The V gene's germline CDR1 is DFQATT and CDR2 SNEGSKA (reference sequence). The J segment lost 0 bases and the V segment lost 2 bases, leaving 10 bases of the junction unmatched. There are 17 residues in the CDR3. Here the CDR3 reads CSARLASGGVSSYEQYF. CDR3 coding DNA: TGCAGTGCTAGACTGGCTAGCGGGGGAGTTAGCTCCTACGAGCAGTACTTC.

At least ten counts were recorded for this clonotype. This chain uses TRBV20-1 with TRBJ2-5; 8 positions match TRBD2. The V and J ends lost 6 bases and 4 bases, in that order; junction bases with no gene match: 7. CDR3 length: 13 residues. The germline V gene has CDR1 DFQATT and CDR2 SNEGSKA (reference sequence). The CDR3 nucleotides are TGCAGTGCCCCGAAGAGCGGGAGAGAGACCCAGTACTTC. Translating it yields CSAPKSGRETQYF.

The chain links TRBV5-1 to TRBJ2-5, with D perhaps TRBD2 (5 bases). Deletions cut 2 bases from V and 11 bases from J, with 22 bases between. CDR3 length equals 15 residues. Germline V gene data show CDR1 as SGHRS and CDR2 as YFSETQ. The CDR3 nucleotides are TGCGCCAGCAGCTTAGAACGACTAAAACGAGAAGAGCAGTACTTC. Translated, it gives CASSLERLKREEQYF.

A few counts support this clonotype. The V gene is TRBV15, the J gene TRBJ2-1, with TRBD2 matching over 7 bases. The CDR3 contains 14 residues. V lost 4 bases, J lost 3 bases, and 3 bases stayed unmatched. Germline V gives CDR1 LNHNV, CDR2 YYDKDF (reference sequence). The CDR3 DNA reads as TGTGCCACCAGCATCCGGGACTACTACAATGAGCAGTTCTTC. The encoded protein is CATSIRDYYNEQFF.

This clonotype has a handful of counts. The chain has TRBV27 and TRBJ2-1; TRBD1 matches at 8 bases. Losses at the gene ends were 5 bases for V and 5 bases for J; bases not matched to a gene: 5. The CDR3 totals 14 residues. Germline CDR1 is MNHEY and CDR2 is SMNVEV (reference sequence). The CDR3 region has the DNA TGTGCCAGCAGTCTCGCGGACAGGGACAATGAGCAGTTCTTC. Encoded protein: CASSLADRDNEQFF.

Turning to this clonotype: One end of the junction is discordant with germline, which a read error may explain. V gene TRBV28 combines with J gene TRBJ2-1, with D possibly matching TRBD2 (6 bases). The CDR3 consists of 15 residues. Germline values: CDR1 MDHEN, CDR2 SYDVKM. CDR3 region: CASRPGTFSYSEQFF. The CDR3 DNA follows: TGTGCCAGCAGGCCGGGGACTTTCTCCTACAGTGAGCAGTTCTTC.

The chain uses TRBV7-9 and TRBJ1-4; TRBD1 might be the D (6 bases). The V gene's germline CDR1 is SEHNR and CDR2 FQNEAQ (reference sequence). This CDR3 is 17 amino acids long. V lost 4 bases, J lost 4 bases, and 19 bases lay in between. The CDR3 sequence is CASSSRGGQRGNEKLFF. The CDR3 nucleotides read TGTGCCAGCAGCTCACGAGGTGGACAGAGGGGTAATGAAAAACTGTTTTTT.

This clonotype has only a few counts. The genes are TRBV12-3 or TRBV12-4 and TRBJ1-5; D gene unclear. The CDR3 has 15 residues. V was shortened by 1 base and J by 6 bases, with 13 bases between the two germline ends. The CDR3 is CASSLGVGLVQPQHF. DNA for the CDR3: TGTGCCAGCAGTTTAGGCGTAGGGCTGGTTCAGCCCCAGCATTTT.

The CDR3 is CASSQGRSPIQETQYF. The DNA of the CDR3 is TGTGCCAGCAGCCAGGGGAGAAGTCCGATACAAGAGACCCAGTACTTC. V and J are TRBV14 and TRBJ2-5; weak D call: TRBD2 (5 bases). CDR3 length: 16 amino acids. The V end was cut by 3 bases, the J end by 2 bases, with 16 bases between. The germline V gene has CDR1 SGHDN and CDR2 FVKESK.

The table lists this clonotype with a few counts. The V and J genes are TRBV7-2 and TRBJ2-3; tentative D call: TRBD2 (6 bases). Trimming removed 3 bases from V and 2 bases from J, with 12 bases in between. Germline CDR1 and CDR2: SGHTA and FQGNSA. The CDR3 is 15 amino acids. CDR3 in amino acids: CASSFRDSDTDTQYF. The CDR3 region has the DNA TGTGCCAGCAGCTTCCGGGACTCCGACACAGATACGCAGTATTTT.

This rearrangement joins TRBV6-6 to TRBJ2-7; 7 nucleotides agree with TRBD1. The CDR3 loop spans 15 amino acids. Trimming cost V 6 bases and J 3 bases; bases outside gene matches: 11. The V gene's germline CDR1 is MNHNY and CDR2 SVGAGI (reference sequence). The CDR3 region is CASRTEPGQNYEQYF. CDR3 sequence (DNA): TGTGCCAGCAGGACTGAACCGGGACAGAACTACGAGCAGTACTTC.

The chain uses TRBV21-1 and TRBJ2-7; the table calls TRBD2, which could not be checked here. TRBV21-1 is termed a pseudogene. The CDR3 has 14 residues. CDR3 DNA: TGTGCCAGCAGCAAAGAGAGGGAAACCTACGAGCAGTACTTC. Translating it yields CASSKERETYEQYF.

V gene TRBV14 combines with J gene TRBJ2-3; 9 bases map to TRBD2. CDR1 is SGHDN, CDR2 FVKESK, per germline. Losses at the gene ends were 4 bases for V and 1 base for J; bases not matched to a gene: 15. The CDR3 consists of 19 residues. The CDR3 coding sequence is TGTGCCAGCAGCCCGAAAACCCTCCTTCCTAGCGGGGGCACAGATACGCAGTATTTT. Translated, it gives CASSPKTLLPSGGTDTQYF.

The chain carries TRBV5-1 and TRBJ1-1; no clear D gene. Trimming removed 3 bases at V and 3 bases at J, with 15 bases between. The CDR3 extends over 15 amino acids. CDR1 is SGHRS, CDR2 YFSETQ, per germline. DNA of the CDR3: TGCGCCAGCAGCTACCTTGGGTGGAGGGACACTGAAGCTTTCTTT. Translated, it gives CASSYLGWRDTEAFF. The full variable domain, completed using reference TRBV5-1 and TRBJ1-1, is KAGVTQTPRYLIKTRGQQVTLSCSPISGHRSVSWYQQTPGQGLQFLFEYFSETQRNKGNFPGRFSGRQFSNSRSEMNVSTLELGDSALYLCASSYLGWRDTEAFFGQGTRLTVV.

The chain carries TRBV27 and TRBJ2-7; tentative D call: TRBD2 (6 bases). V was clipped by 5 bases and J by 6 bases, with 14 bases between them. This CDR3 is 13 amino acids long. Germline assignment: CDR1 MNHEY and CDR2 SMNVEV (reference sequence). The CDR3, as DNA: TGTGCCAGCAGTGCGACTAGTTTCTCCGAGCAGTACTTC. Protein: CASSATSFSEQYF.

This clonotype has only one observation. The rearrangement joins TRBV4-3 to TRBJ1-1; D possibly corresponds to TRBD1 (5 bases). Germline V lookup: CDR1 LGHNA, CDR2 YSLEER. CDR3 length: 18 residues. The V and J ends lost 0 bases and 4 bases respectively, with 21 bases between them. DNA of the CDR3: TGCGCCAGCAGCCAAGACCAGGACGGTGGGGGATGGGGCACTGAAGCTTTCTTT. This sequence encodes CASSQDQDGGGWGTEAFF.

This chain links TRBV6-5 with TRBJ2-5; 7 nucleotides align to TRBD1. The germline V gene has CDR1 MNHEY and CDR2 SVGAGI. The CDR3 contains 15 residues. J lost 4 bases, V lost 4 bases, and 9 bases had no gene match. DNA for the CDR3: TGTGCCAGCAGTTCGGGATACAGGGGCTCAGAGACCCAGTACTTC. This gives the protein CASSSGYRGSETQYF.

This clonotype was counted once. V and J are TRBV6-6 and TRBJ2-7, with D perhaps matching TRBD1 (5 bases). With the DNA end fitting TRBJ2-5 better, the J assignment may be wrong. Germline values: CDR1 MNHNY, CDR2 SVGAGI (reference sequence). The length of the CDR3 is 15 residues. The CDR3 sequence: CASSYSGRQGETQYF. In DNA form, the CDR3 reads TGTGCCAGCAGTTACTCGGGGCGGCAGGGAGAGACCCAGTACTTC.

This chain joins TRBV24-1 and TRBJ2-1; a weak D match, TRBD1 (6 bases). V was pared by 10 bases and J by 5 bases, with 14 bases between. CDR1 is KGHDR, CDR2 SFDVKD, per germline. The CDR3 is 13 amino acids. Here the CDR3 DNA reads TGTGCCACGGGCCGGGACAAAGACAATGAGCAGTTCTTC. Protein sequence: CATGRDKDNEQFF.

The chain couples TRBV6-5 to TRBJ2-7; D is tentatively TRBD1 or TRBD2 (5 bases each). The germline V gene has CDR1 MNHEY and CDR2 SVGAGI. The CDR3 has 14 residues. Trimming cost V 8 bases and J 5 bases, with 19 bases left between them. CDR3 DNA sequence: TGTGCCAGCGCCTTGGGGGAAAAACGAGACGAGCAGTACTTC. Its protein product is CASALGEKRDEQYF.

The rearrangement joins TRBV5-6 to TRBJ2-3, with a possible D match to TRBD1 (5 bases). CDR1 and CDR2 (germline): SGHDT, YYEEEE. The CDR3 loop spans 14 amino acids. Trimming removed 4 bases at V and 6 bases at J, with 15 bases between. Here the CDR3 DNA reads TGTGCCAGCAGCCCATTTAGGGCAGGGGATACGCAGTATTTT. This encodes CASSPFRAGDTQYF. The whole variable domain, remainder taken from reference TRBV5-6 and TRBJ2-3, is DAGVTQSPTHLIKTRGQQVTLRCSPKSGHDTVSWYQQALGQGPQFIFQYYEEEERQRGNFPDRFSGHQFPNYSSELNVNALLLGDSALYLCASSPFRAGDTQYFGPGTRLTVL.